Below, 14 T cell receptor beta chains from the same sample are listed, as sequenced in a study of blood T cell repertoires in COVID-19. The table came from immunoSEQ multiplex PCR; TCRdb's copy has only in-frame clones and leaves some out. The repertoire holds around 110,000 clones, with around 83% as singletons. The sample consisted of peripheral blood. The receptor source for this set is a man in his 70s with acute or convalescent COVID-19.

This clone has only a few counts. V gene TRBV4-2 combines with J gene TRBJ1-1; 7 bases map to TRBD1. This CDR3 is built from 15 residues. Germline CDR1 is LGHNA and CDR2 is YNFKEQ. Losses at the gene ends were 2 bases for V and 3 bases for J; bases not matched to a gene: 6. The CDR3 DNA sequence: TGTGCCAGCAGCCAACTAGACAGGGCGGACACTGAAGCTTTCTTT. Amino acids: CASSQLDRADTEAFF.

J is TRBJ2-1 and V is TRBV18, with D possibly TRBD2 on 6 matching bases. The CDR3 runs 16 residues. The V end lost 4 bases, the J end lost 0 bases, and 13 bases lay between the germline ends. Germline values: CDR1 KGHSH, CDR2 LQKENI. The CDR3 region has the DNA TGTGCCAGCTCACACATAGCGGCGCTCTCCTACAATGAGCAGTTCTTC. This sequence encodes CASSHIAALSYNEQFF.

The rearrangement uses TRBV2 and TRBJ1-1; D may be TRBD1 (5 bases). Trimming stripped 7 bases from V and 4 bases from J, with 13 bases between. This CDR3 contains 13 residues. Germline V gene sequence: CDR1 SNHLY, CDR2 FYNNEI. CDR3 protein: CASTRDSSTEAFF. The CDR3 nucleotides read TGTGCCAGCACCCGTGACAGTTCCACTGAAGCTTTCTTT.

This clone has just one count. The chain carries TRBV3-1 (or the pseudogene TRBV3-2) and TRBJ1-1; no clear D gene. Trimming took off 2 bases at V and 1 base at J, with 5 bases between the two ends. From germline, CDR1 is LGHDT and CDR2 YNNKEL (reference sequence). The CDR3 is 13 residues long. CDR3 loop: CASSQYRNTEAFF. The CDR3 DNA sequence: TGTGCCAGCAGCCAATACAGGAACACTGAAGCTTTCTTT.

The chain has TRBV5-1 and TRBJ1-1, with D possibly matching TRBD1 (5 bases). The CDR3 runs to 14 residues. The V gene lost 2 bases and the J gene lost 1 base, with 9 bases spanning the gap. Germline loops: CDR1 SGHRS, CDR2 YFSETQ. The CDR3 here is CASSFGQGNTEAFF. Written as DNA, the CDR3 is TGCGCCAGCAGCTTCGGGCAGGGGAACACTGAAGCTTTCTTT. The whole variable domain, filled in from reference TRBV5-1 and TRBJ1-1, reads KAGVTQTPRYLIKTRGQQVTLSCSPISGHRSVSWYQQTPGQGLQFLFEYFSETQRNKGNFPGRFSGRQFSNSRSEMNVSTLELGDSALYLCASSFGQGNTEAFFGQGTRLTVV.

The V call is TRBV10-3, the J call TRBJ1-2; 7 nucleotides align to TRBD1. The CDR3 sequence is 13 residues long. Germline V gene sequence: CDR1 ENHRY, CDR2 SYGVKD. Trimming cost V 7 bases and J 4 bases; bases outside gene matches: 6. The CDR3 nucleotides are TGTGCCATCACCGGGACAGAATCCTATGGCTACACCTTC. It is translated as CAITGTESYGYTF.

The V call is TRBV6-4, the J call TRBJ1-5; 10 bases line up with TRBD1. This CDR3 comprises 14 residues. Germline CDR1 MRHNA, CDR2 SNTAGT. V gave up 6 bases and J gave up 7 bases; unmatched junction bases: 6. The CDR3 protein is CASRDRGLEQPQHF. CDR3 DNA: TGTGCCAGCAGAGACAGGGGGCTGGAGCAGCCCCAGCATTTT.

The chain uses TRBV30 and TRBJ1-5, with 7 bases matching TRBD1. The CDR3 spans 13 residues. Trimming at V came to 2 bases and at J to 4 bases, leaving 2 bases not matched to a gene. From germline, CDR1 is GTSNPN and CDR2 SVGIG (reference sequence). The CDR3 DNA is TGTGCCTGGAGTTCGACAGGGAATCAGCCCCAGCATTTT. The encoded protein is CAWSSTGNQPQHF.

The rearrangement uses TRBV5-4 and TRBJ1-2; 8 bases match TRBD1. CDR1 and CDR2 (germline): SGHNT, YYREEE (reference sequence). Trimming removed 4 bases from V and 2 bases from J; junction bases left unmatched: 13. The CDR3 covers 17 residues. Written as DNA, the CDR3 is TGTGCCAGCAGCCCACAAGCCAGGGGGCGAAAAAACTATGGCTACACCTTC. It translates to CASSPQARGRKNYGYTF.

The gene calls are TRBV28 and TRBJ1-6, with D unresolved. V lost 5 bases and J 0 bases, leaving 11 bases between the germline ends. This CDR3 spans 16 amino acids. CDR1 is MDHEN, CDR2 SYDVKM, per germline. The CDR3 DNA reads TGTGCCAGCAGTCCGGGAACTAGCTCCTATAATTCACCCCTCCACTTT. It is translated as CASSPGTSSYNSPLHF.

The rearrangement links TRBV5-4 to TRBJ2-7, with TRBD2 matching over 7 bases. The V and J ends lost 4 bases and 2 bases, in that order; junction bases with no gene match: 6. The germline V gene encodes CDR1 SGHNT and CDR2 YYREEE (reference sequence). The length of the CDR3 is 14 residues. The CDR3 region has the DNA TGTGCCAGCAGCCGAGGAAGCGGGGCCTACGAGCAGTACTTC. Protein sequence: CASSRGSGAYEQYF.

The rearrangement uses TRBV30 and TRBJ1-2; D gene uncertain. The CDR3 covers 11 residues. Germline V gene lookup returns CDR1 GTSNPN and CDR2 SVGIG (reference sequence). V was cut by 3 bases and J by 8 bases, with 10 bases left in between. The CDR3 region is CAWSPVRGYTF. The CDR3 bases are TGTGCCTGGAGCCCGGTGAGGGGCTACACCTTC.

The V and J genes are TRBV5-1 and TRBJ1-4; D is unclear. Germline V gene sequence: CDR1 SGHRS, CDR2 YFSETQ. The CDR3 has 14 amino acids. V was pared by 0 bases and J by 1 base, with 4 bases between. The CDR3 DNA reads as TGCGCCAGCAGCTTGGACAGAACTAATGAAAAACTGTTTTTT. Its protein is CASSLDRTNEKLFF.

The CDR3 DNA is TGCGCCAGCAGCAGGACAGGGAGCACAGATACGCAGTATTTT. Its translation: CASSRTGSTDTQYF. The rearrangement joins TRBV5-1 to TRBJ2-3; 8 bases line up with TRBD1. Germline V CDR1 and CDR2: SGHRS, YFSETQ. V shed 4 bases and J 0 bases; nucleotides not matched to a gene: 1. This CDR3 region has 14 residues. The whole variable domain, remainder taken from reference TRBV5-1 and TRBJ2-3, is KAGVTQTPRYLIKTRGQQVTLSCSPISGHRSVSWYQQTPGQGLQFLFEYFSETQRNKGNFPGRFSGRQFSNSRSEMNVSTLELGDSALYLCASSRTGSTDTQYFGPGTRLTVL.